This T cell receptor beta chain derives from a study of identical twins. This clonotype was picked up many times. The germline gives CDR1 SQVTM, CDR2 ANQGSEA. This CDR3 is built from 13 residues. Trimming cost V 6 bases and J 0 bases, with 11 bases left between them. TCRdb analysed the 5' RACE reads with MiXCR anew, one entry per CDR3 protein. The sample has 690,000 or so distinct CDR3 sequences, approximately 6% seen once; the top ten hold around 2%. Sample: naive T cells sorted from blood. This TCR was sampled from a man between 18 and 29 years old in good health. The chain has TRBV29-1 and TRBJ1-1, with D unresolved. The CDR3 DNA reads as TGCAGCGTCCGCGGTCTGATGAACACTGAAGCTTTCTTT. This encodes CSVRGLMNTEAFF.